This T cell receptor (beta chain) originates from a study of blood T cell repertoires in COVID-19 (TCRdb year 2020). Turning to the overall study: Samples covering the acute and convalescent phases of COVID-19 were provided by collaborators in the United States, Italy and Spain. The prospective study material was composed of cDNA or gDNA derived from T cells, B-cell-depleted T cells, or PBMCs. The repertoires were released in a freely available public database intended as a resource for research on the immune response to SARS-CoV-2. The sample metadata nearly always contained a de-identified subject ID, COVID-19 status, age in years and sex. Samples came from the ongoing ImmuneRACE study (first 160 participants) plus 1,254 subjects from 6 global collaborators. The dataset comprised deeply sampled blood TCRbeta repertoires from subjects exposed to, actively infected with, or recovered from COVID-19. Where available, HLA class I and class II types were taken from metadata supplied by the sample provider and were not determined by assay-based typing. The full study reports these points: The amount of clinical and demographic metadata varied by source and participant and was provided uncurated.

A single count supports this clone. This receptor's antigen is unknown. No much larger clone exists at a distance of one base, and base qualities are not known. The immunoSEQ Assay, a bias-controlled multiplex PCR, was used to amplify TCRbeta CDR3 regions from genomic DNA. The original methods were these. The number of nucleated cells in each sample was estimated from the amplification of reference gene primers within the assay. To quantify the absolute abundance of each unique TCRbeta CDR3 rearrangement, sequence reads were collapsed and filtered. For each sample, productive Simpson clonality was calculated as the square root of Simpson's diversity index across productive rearrangements. The table comes from immuneACCESS by way of TCRdb, which keeps in-frame sequences with V and J called. Part of the clones is missing from these tables; in studies checked, under half for an unresolved V gene and the rest for unknown reasons. V, J and clone size are those of that table, while D and trimming were read from the DNA. In all, the sample holds more than 85,000 clones, and roughly 80% of those were seen once. The ten largest make up approximately 15% of the sample.

CDR1 and CDR2 are read off the germline V gene (reference sequence) as LNHDA and SQIVND. After removal of 5 bases from V and 0 bases from J, the junction retains 7 bases not matched to a gene. From cysteine to phenylalanine, the CDR3 is 17 amino acids long. Just CDR3 DNA is preserved here, 51 bases in frame from base 1. Whole blood was collected in K2EDTA tubes by collaborating institutions according to the institutions' own protocols. For TCRbeta analysis, collaborators shipped samples as frozen whole blood, isolated PBMCs, or DNA extracted from either of those sample types. This TCR was recovered from an elderly woman with acute or convalescent COVID-19. The chain uses TRBV19 and TRBJ2-3, and TRBD2 aligns with 11 junction nucleotides. Sequencing was done on a sample of peripheral blood. Here is the DNA: TGTGCCAGTAGTCTGTGGGGACTAGCGGAAAGCACAGATACGCAGTATTTT. This sequence encodes CASSLWGLAESTDTQYF.